The 8 T cell receptor beta chains presented below share a single source sample, sequenced in a study of radiation and T cells in renal cell carcinoma. Data came from immunoSEQ multiplex PCR; TCRdb stores just in-frame clones and leaves some out. The data hold about 49,000 clones, with around 83% observed a single time. The time point: baseline pretreatment blood. Treatment denoted: 15 Gy SBRT to primary tumor, nephrectomy 4 weeks later. The material was blood, obtained from a patient whose treatment included radiotherapy and nephrectomy. The receptor source for this set is a woman in her seventies with renal cell carcinoma.

This chain connects TRBV7-7 to TRBJ2-5; D ambiguous. CDR1 is SSHAT and CDR2 is FNYEAQ in the germline V gene (reference sequence). Trimming removed 1 base from V and 5 bases from J, with 11 bases in between. The CDR3 loop spans 14 amino acids. CDR3 in DNA: TGTGCCAGCAGCTTAGACAGCAATGGGGAGACCCAGTACTTC. Its protein product is CASSLDSNGETQYF.

This sequence joins TRBV7-2 and TRBJ1-1; 7 bases map to TRBD1. The germline gives CDR1 SGHTA, CDR2 FQGNSA. The CDR3 spans 14 residues. J was trimmed by 1 base and V by 4 bases; bases with no gene match: 3. CDR3 in DNA: TGTGCCAGCAGCTCCGGGACAGCGAACACTGAAGCTTTCTTT. This sequence encodes CASSSGTANTEAFF.

This chain links TRBV29-1 with TRBJ2-5; D is unresolved. The germline V gene has CDR1 SQVTM and CDR2 ANQGSEA. V lost 4 bases and J 0 bases, leaving 12 bases between the germline ends. The CDR3 extends over 14 amino acids. This CDR3 reads CSVVSRVNQETQYF. In nucleotides, the CDR3 is TGCAGCGTTGTTTCCAGAGTTAACCAAGAGACCCAGTACTTC.

On this clone itself: A much larger clone lies one base from this, so it may be a read error. This sequence joins TRBV5-5 and TRBJ2-1, with 9 positions matching TRBD1. The CDR3 spans 15 residues. Germline lookup yields CDR1 SGHKS and CDR2 YYEKEE (reference sequence). Trimming took 1 base from V and 2 from J; bases not matched to a gene: 1. CDR3 residues: CASSLRDRAYNEQFF. CDR3 bases: TGTGCCAGCAGCTTGCGGGACAGGGCCTACAATGAGCAGTTCTTC. Looking up the rest from reference TRBV5-5 and TRBJ2-1 gives the full variable domain: DAGVTQSPTHLIKTRGQQVTLRCSPISGHKSVSWYQQVLGQGPQFIFQYYEKEERGRGNFPDRFSARQFPNYSSELNVNALLLGDSALYLCASSLRDRAYNEQFFGPGTRLTVL.

The V call is TRBV29-1, the J call TRBJ1-1; D is unclear. CDR1 is SQVTM and CDR2 is ANQGSEA in the germline V gene. The CDR3 contains 13 residues. The germline V and J ends were trimmed by 6 bases and 0 bases, with 11 bases remaining between them. The CDR3 nucleotides read TGCAGCGTCCTCAAAGGGCTGAACACTGAAGCTTTCTTT. Residues: CSVLKGLNTEAFF.

This clone appeared once. The sample holds other DNA sequences that translate to the same CDR3. The chain uses TRBV5-1 and TRBJ2-7; TRBD2 is a possible D gene (6 bases). Germline CDR1 and CDR2: SGHRS and YFSETQ. This CDR3 is built from 14 residues. V gave up 0 bases and J gave up 0 bases, with 7 bases separating them. CDR3 nucleotide sequence: TGCGCCAGCAGCTTGGGCGGGGTCTCCTACGAGCAGTACTTC. This encodes CASSLGGVSYEQYF.

The chain is built from TRBV29-1 and TRBJ2-4, with D perhaps TRBD1 (6 bases). This CDR3 has 13 amino acids. From germline, CDR1 is SQVTM and CDR2 ANQGSEA. Trimming pared 6 bases from V and 4 bases from J, leaving 13 bases between. CDR3 DNA: TGCAGCGTCCGGACAGTAGAAAAAAACATTCAGTACTTC. Amino acids: CSVRTVEKNIQYF.

The chain couples TRBV4-3 to TRBJ2-7; D might be TRBD1 (5 bases). CDR1 and CDR2 (germline): LGHNA, YSLEER. Trimming pared 1 base from V and 4 bases from J, leaving 17 bases between. The CDR3 contains 16 residues. CDR3 bases: TGCGCCAGCAGCCAAGGAGTCGCAGGGTTTGGGTACGAGCAGTACTTC. It codes for CASSQGVAGFGYEQYF.